This T cell receptor (beta chain) was obtained from a study of shared clonotypes between healthy human individuals. Deletions cut 10 bases from V and 2 bases from J, with 18 bases between. The length of the CDR3 is 15 residues. CDR1 and CDR2 (germline): MDHEN, SYDVKM. Samples underwent the assay at deep level. Replicate PCRs from sorted subsets contained around 200 ng DNA, which is roughly 30,000 T cell genomes. Generated by immunoSEQ multiplex PCR, the TCRdb table keeps only in-frame clones and is missing some. The table shows about 1 million clones, with approximately 72% occurring only once. This receptor was taken from a man younger than 30 in good health. The chain has TRBV28 and TRBJ1-5; no clear D. The sample consisted of memory CD4+ T cells sorted from blood. Noted subset: CD45RA-negative fraction. The CDR3 here is CAINREGRGNQPQHF. In nucleotides, the CDR3 is TGTGCCATCAACCGGGAAGGGCGAGGCAATCAGCCCCAGCATTTT.